The 10 T cell receptor beta chains below come from one sample, sequenced in a study of shared clonotypes between healthy human individuals. The table came from immunoSEQ multiplex PCR; TCRdb's copy has only in-frame clones and leaves some out. This sample yields roughly 2 million clones, of which approximately 95% are seen a single time; roughly 0.13% belongs to the top ten. Sample: naive CD4+ T cells sorted from blood. Subset of the sample: CD45RA+ positively selected. These receptors came from a man aged 18 to 30 in good health.

The chain is built from TRBV6-1 and TRBJ1-4, with D perhaps TRBD1 (6 bases). The germline gives CDR1 MNHNS, CDR2 SASEGT. The CDR3 runs to 15 residues. Trimming stripped 2 bases from V and 4 bases from J, with 11 bases between. This CDR3 reads CASSELSRGNEKLFF. CDR3 nucleotides: TGTGCCAGCAGTGAATTGAGCAGGGGTAATGAAAAACTGTTTTTT.

The V gene is TRBV5-1, the J gene TRBJ1-4, with a possible D match to TRBD1 (5 bases). This CDR3 has 16 residues. The ends were cut back, 0 bases at V and 7 bases at J, with 16 bases in the middle. Germline V gene lookup returns CDR1 SGHRS and CDR2 YFSETQ. CDR3 sequence: CASSLGLMGETEKLFF. CDR3 nucleotide sequence: TGCGCCAGCAGCTTGGGCCTGATGGGGGAGACTGAAAAACTGTTTTTT.

The chain carries TRBV5-1 and TRBJ2-5; 11 bases fit TRBD1. The CDR3 loop spans 18 amino acids. V dropped 0 bases and J dropped 2; count of bases not matched to a gene: 9. Germline CDR1 is SGHRS and CDR2 is YFSETQ. CDR3 sequence reads: CASSLAGTGGYSQETQYF. CDR3 coding DNA: TGCGCCAGCAGCTTGGCCGGGACAGGGGGTTACTCACAAGAGACCCAGTACTTC. Filled out from reference TRBV5-1 and TRBJ2-5, the complete variable domain reads KAGVTQTPRYLIKTRGQQVTLSCSPISGHRSVSWYQQTPGQGLQFLFEYFSETQRNKGNFPGRFSGRQFSNSRSEMNVSTLELGDSALYLCASSLAGTGGYSQETQYFGPGTRLLVL.

The genes are TRBV30 and TRBJ2-1; 7 nucleotides agree with TRBD1. The CDR3 is 15 amino acids. Germline lookup yields CDR1 GTSNPN and CDR2 SVGIG (reference sequence). V lost 4 bases, J lost 3 bases, and 9 bases stayed unmatched. CDR3 protein: CAWKSRGQFYNEQFF. The CDR3 DNA is TGTGCCTGGAAGTCACGGGGACAGTTCTACAATGAGCAGTTCTTC.

The chain is built from TRBV4-1 and TRBJ1-6, with D uncertain. CDR3 length: 17 residues. Germline CDR1 MGHRA, CDR2 YSYEKL. V was shortened by 0 bases and J by 10 bases, with 19 bases between the two germline ends. The CDR3 sequence is CASSQDRKGNFGSPLHF. The CDR3 coding sequence is TGCGCCAGCAGCCAAGATCGAAAAGGGAATTTTGGCTCACCCCTCCACTTT.

The rearrangement uses TRBV5-1 and TRBJ1-1; unclear D gene. The V gene lost 3 bases and the J gene lost 2 bases, with 11 bases spanning the gap. The CDR3 totals 14 residues. CDR1 and CDR2 from the germline V gene are SGHRS and YFSETQ. The CDR3 bases are TGCGCCAGCAGCTCTTCATACGGAAACACTGAAGCTTTCTTT. It yields the protein CASSSSYGNTEAFF.

The chain joins TRBV6-6 to TRBJ1-5; D unclear. V lost 5 bases, J lost 7 bases, and 18 bases lay in between. Looked up from germline, CDR1 is MNHNY and CDR2 is SVGAGI (reference sequence). The CDR3 is made up of 15 amino acids. CDR3 sequence: CASSHREDFGQPQHF. The CDR3 coding sequence is TGTGCCAGCAGTCACCGTGAGGACTTTGGCCAGCCCCAGCATTTT.

The chain couples TRBV6-6 to TRBJ2-3; 11 nucleotides line up with TRBD1. The junction had 8 bases not matched to a gene; V was cut back by 6 bases and J by 3 bases. CDR1 and CDR2 (germline): MNHNY, SVGAGI (reference sequence). CDR3 length equals 16 residues. The DNA for the CDR3 is TGTGCCAGCAGCCAGGGGGACAGGGGGAGGACAGATACGCAGTATTTT. Translation: CASSQGDRGRTDTQYF.

The chain is built from TRBV4-2 and TRBJ1-4; 7 positions agree with TRBD1. The V segment lost 0 bases and the J segment 7 bases; nucleotides outside the gene matches: 5. CDR3 length: 15 amino acids. Germline CDR1 and CDR2: LGHNA and YNFKEQ. CDR3 DNA sequence: TGTGCCAGCAGCCAAGAGGGGACAGCGACTGAAAAACTGTTTTTT. This translates into CASSQEGTATEKLFF.

The V and J genes are TRBV18 and TRBJ1-4, with 10 bases matching TRBD1. V lost 3 bases and J lost 5; bases outside the gene matches: 9. The CDR3 covers 17 residues. Germline-derived CDR1 and CDR2 are KGHSH and LQKENI. The CDR3 region is CASSPRSPGQGNEKLFF. CDR3 in DNA: TGTGCCAGCTCACCCCGAAGTCCGGGACAGGGGAATGAAAAACTGTTTTTT.